The present T cell receptor beta chain was sequenced within a study of blood T cells in healthy people across ages. This clonotype was recorded a few times. Its antigen is unknown. A second PCR of about 6 to 11 cycles used a sample-barcoded 5' primer and a J-beta primer mix. Each TCR beta cDNA got a 12-nucleotide random molecular identifier. TCRdb fed the 5' RACE reads into MiXCR, producing one record per CDR3 protein. The table records around 900,000 distinct CDR3 sequences, roughly half of them present only once. General study findings and limits: For the donors, CMV status was unknown and possibly confounded expanded clonotype changes. TCR beta diversity tracked closely with naive T cell percentage. Long-lived donors exceeded aged donors in naive CD4+ cells and diversity.

Looked up from germline, CDR1 is MNHNY and CDR2 is SVGAGI (reference sequence). The CDR3 length is 15 residues. The TCR originated in a woman in her sixties in good health. This chain links TRBV6-6 with TRBJ2-4; D not resolved. The DNA end is a closer match to TRBJ2-7, so the J assignment may be wrong. The sequenced sample was blood. The CDR3: CASSSSDLLSYEQYF. CDR3 nucleotides: TGTGCCAGCAGCTCATCAGATCTATTAAGCTACGAGCAGTACTTC.